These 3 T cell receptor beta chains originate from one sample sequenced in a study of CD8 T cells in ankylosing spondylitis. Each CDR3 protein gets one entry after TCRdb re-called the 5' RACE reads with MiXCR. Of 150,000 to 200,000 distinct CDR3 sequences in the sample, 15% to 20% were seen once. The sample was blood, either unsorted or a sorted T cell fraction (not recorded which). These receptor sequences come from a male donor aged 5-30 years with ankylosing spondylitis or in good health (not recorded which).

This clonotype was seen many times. CDR3 coding DNA: TGCGCCAGCAGCTTGGTGCGGGGACAGGGCACAGATACGCAGTATTTT. Its protein product is CASSLVRGQGTDTQYF. The rearrangement joins TRBV5-1 to TRBJ2-3; 8 positions match TRBD1. Per germline, CDR1 SGHRS and CDR2 YFSETQ. The CDR3 totals 16 residues. V shed 0 bases, J shed 1 base, and the junction held 4 bases outside the gene matches.

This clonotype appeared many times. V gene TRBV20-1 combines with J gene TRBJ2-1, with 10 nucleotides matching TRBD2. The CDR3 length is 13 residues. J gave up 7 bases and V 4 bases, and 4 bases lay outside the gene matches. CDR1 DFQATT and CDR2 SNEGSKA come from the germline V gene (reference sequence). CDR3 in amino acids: CSATRTSGNEQFF. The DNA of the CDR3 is TGCAGTGCTACGAGGACTAGCGGTAATGAGCAGTTCTTC.

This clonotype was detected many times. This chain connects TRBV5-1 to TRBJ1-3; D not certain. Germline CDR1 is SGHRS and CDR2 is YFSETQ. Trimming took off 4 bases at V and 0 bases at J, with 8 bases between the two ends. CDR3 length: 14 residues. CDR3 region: CASSGGLSGNTIYF. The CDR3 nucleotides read TGCGCCAGCAGCGGCGGCCTCTCTGGAAACACCATATATTTT.